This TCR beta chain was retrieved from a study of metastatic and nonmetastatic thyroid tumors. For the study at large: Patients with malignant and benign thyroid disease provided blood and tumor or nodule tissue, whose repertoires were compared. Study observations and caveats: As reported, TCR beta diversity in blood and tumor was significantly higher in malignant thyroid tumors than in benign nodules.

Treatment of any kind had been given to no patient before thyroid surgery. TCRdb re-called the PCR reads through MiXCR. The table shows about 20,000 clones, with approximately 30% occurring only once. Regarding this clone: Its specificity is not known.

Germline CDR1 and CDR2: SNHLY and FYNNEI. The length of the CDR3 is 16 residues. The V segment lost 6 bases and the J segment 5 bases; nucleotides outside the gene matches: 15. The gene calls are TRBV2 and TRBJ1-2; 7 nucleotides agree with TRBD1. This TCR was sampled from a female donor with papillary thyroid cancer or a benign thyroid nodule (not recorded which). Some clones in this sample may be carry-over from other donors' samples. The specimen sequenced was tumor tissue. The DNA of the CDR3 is TGTGCCAGCAGGGGCTTGGGACAGCCCGCGGGATATGGCTACACCTTC. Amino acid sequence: CASRGLGQPAGYGYTF. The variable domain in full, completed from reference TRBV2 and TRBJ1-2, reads EPEVTQTPSHQVTQMGQEVILRCVPISNHLYFYWYRQILGQKVEFLVSFYNNEISEKSEIFDDQFSVERPDGSNFTLKIRSTKLEDSAMYFCASRGLGQPAGYGYTFGSGTRLTVV.